These T cell receptor beta chains were read from a single sample in a study of tumor T cells in aggressive B-cell lymphoma. Repertoires were generated with immunoSEQ multiplex PCR, while TCRdb's copy carries only in-frame clones and drops some. Of 8,900 or so clones in the sample, approximately 84% were seen once. Specimen: tumor tissue. All receptors come from an adult with diffuse large B cell lymphoma. Both conserved end residues are trimmed from each CDR3. The order of the fields is J gene, V gene, CDR3 protein.

TRBJ1-5 TRBV27 ASDGAGQPQH
NA TRBV4-3 SSSRGRVSYNEQF
TRBJ1-1 TRBV10-3 AISESRQAEAF
TRBJ1-1 TRBV11-2 ASSGGKGDTEAF
TRBJ1-6 TRBV7-2 ASSADGISSYNSPLH
TRBJ1-6 TRBV4-3 ASSQDGTGGSPLH
TRBJ1-6 TRBV2 ASKAGTERSPLH
TRBJ1-6 TRBV5-1 ASAGQGKNSPLH
TRBJ1-5 TRBV6-5 ASRGQGYRQPQH
TRBJ1-6 TRBV2 ASSEPSDRGFLSYNSPLH
TRBJ1-6 TRBV7-9 ASSPRQGPNSPLH
TRBJ1-3 TRBV6-7 ASNPPGTTGNTIY
TRBJ1-6 TRBV30 AWSAGTGRGSPLH
TRBJ1-1 TRBV7-2 ASSYGQNTEAF
TRBJ1-2 TRBV5-8 ASSRRGWDYGYT
TRBJ2-5 TRBV18 ASSPIAGAPQETQY
TRBJ1-2 TRBV2 ASGREIYGYT
TRBJ2-1 TRBV4-3 ASSQEVRGEQF
TRBJ1-5 TRBV4-1 ASSQGAGGSNQPQH
TRBJ1-3 TRBV27 ASTAAGGGNTIY
TRBJ1-1 TRBV6-6 ASSYRTGFTEAF
TRBJ1-1 TRBV2 AVGQAMRAF
TRBJ2-6 TRBV28 ASSLSPKGGVGANVLT
TRBJ2-7 TRBV9 ASSVSGGPTYEQY
TRBJ2-1 TRBV7-2 ASSPGHRNNEQF
TRBJ1-6 TRBV28 ASSGTGTGGYNSPLH
TRBJ1-2 TRBV5-1 ASSTGQGIANYGYT
TRBJ2-1 TRBV4-1 ASSQESGHFSSYNEQF
TRBJ1-2 TRBV6-1 ASSVGQGKLGYT
TRBJ2-7 TRBV5-1 ASSLGAGPTYEQY
TRBJ2-3 TRBV27 ASSNAPPGQGMEDTQY
TRBJ2-3 TRBV19 ASSIGPSKSDTQY
TRBJ1-2 TRBV6-1 ASSSGTSYGYT
TRBJ1-1 TRBV15 ATSREPTTGTNTEAF
TRBJ1-5 TRBV4-3 ASSQGTGNQPQH
TRBJ2-4 TRBV9 ASSGDSLNIQY
TRBJ1-1 TRBV30 AWSVGGNTEAF
TRBJ1-5 TRBV19 ASSIDTRVQPQH
TRBJ2-7 TRBV4-1 ASSDKQGLPLGISYEQY
TRBJ2-1 TRBV5-8 ASSFLRGGDNEQF
TRBJ2-3 TRBV28 ASSLWSGDTDTQY
TRBJ1-2 TRBV18 ASSPSGDGAFGYT
TRBJ2-5 TRBV5-8 ASSMTGGGTETQY
TRBJ1-3 TRBV9 ASSVGDFSGNTIY
TRBJ1-1 TRBV6-5 ASRTTGNTEAF
TRBJ2-1 TRBV4-3 ASSQDLGEAYNEQF
TRBJ1-3 TRBV14 ASSDRVSGNTIY
TRBJ2-2 TRBV7-3 ASSREVAGTGELF
TRBJ1-4 TRBV6-1 ASSDKGVRAEKLF
TRBJ1-1 TRBV2 ASTAGVNTEAF
TRBJ1-1 TRBV5-1 ASSPYPAGANEAF
TRBJ1-1 TRBV19 ASISGGEARNTEAF
TRBJ1-6 TRBV27 ASIRSGQSNSYNSPLH
TRBJ1-5 TRBV28 ASSLGALGNQPQH
TRBJ1-5 TRBV19 ASSEFSGNQPQH
TRBJ2-3 TRBV7-7 ASSSSGGASSTQY
TRBJ2-7 TRBV28 ASSSAYEQY
TRBJ1-1 TRBV11-2 ASSIGTGGGMNTEAF
TRBJ1-5 TRBV30 AWSRGQGQPQH
TRBJ2-1 TRBV4-3 ASSQDGAGPLHEQF